The rows below give T cell receptor beta chains drawn from one sample of a study of Tregs in tolerant kidney transplant recipients. Only in-frame clones appear in the TCRdb table, and some are missing; sequencing was by immunoSEQ multiplex PCR. The sample lists 80,000 to 90,000 clones, more than 80% occurring once. The specimen sequenced was CD8+ T cells from blood. Receptor source: a human donor in good health. CDR3s include the opening cysteine and the closing phenylalanine or tryptophan. D genes are given only for firm matches. Expanded clones get a size class; other rows say once, few or many, or leave the size out.

V gene	J gene	clone size	D gene	CDR3 DNA	CDR3 protein
TRBV4-1	TRBJ1-1	NA	NA	TGCGCCAGCAGCCCTCAGGGAGTCTATACCCTTGAAGCTTTCTTT	CASSPQGVYTLEAFF
TRBV6-1	TRBJ1-1	once	NA	TGTGCCAGCAGTGAAGTGCAGGGGTGGGTCACTGAAGCTTTCTTT	CASSEVQGWVTEAFF
TRBV7-8	TRBJ2-1	NA	TRBD2	TGTGCCAGCAAGGAGGGACTAGCGGGAGGGTTGATCTACAATGAGCAGTTCTTC	CASKEGLAGGLIYNEQFF
TRBV11-2	TRBJ2-7	NA	NA	TGTGCCAGCAGCTCCCCGTGGATGGACGAGCAGTACTTC	CASSSPWMDEQYF
TRBV9	TRBJ2-2	NA	NA	TGTGCCAGCAGCGTAGGTCGCGGGGGCAGCTCTGGGGAGCTGTTTTTT	CASSVGRGGSSGELFF
TRBV7-7	TRBJ2-1	NA	NA	TGTGCTAGCAGCGCTTGGACAGCCCAGGTCGGCAATGAGCAGTTCTTC	CASSAWTAQVGNEQFF
TRBV19	TRBJ2-2	NA	NA	TGTGCCAGTAGTATTGCGGGGACCGGGGAGCTGTTTTTT	CASSIAGTGELFF
TRBV9	TRBJ1-3	NA	NA	TGTGCCAGCAGCGTAACGGCTCAGCGCTCTGGAAACACCATATATTTT	CASSVTAQRSGNTIYF
TRBV6-4	TRBJ2-3	NA	TRBD1	TGTGCCAGCAGTGGACAGGGGGGCACAGATACGCAGTATTTT	CASSGQGGTDTQYF
TRBV4-1	TRBJ1-5	few	TRBD1	TGCGCCAGCAGCCAACCCCTCGACAGGGGATATAGCAATCAGCCCCAGCATTTT	CASSQPLDRGYSNQPQHF
TRBV6-1	TRBJ2-5	NA	NA	TGTGCCAGCAGTGAACCCCCGGCAGGGGGGTGGGAGACCCAGTACTTC	CASSEPPAGGWETQYF
TRBV27	TRBJ1-6	NA	NA	TGTGCCAGCAGTCCAAGACAAAATTCACCCCTCCACTTT	CASSPRQNSPLHF
TRBV7-8	TRBJ2-7	NA	NA	TGTGCCAGCAGCCTAAGGGACATCTCCTACGAGCAGTACTTC	CASSLRDISYEQYF
TRBV9	TRBJ1-2	NA	NA	TGTGCCAGCAGCGACCGGACCTTC	CASSDRTF
TRBV15	TRBJ2-1	NA	TRBD2	TGTGCCACCAGCAGAGATTGGGTTACTAGCGGGAGTTTTGGTGAGCAGTTCTTC	CATSRDWVTSGSFGEQFF
TRBV10-1	TRBJ2-3	NA	NA	TGCGCCAGCAGTGAGACGCGCGAGGTGATCGGGGGAAATACGCAGTATTTT	CASSETREVIGGNTQYF
TRBV5-1	TRBJ2-2	NA	NA	TGCGCCAGCAGCTTCCAAGGGCCCCCCACCGGGGAGCTGTTTTTT	CASSFQGPPTGELFF
TRBV6-5	TRBJ2-7	NA	NA	TGTGCCAGCACCACGAACGGATACGAGCAGTACTTC	CASTTNGYEQYF
TRBV6-5	TRBJ1-1	NA	NA	TGTGCCAGCAGTTTGGGGGCCCCGTCCGCTGAAGCTTTCTTT	CASSLGAPSAEAFF
TRBV5-5	TRBJ1-5	once	TRBD1	TGTGCCAGCAGCTTGGCGACAGGGGCCCTTTATAGCAATCAGCCCCAGCATTTT	CASSLATGALYSNQPQHF
TRBV2	TRBJ2-3	NA	NA	TGTGCCAGCAGCTCAAGACTCTTGGCGGTGGGGCGACGCACAGATACGCAGTATTTT	CASSSRLLAVGRRTDTQYF
TRBV30	TRBJ2-1	NA	NA	TGTGCCTGGAGTGTACTGGGCAATGAGCAGTTCTTC	CAWSVLGNEQFF
TRBV5-1	TRBJ2-7	NA	NA	TGCGCCAGCAGCTTGGCCAGAGCCTACGAGCAGTACTTC	CASSLARAYEQYF
TRBV7-6	TRBJ2-1	NA	NA	TGTGCCAGCAGTCACCCGCAGGGTGGCTTATCAGGGTACAATGAGCAGTTCTTC	CASSHPQGGLSGYNEQFF
TRBV23-1	TRBJ2-3	NA	TRBD2	TGCGCCAGCAGTCAATCGCGCGGGAGTAAGGAATTGGATACGCAGTATTTT	CASSQSRGSKELDTQYF
TRBV7-9	TRBJ1-2	NA	TRBD1	TGTGCCAGCACAGGGGGCAACTATGGCTACACCTTC	CASTGGNYGYTF
TRBV5-1	TRBJ2-7	NA	TRBD1	TGCGCCAGCAGCTTGGCCGCGGACAGGGTCCCCGAGCAGTACTTC	CASSLAADRVPEQYF
TRBV6-5	TRBJ1-2	NA	TRBD1	TGTGCCAGCAGTCCCCGGACAGGGCTTATTGGCTACACCTTC	CASSPRTGLIGYTF
TRBV5-6	TRBJ1-2	NA	NA	TGTGCCAGCAGCTTCCTTTCCGCCGGGATCGAAGATGGCTACACCTTC	CASSFLSAGIEDGYTF
TRBV6-1	TRBJ2-7	NA	TRBD2	TGTGCCAGCAGTGAAGCGGAGGGACTAGCGGGGGGCTACGAGCAGTACTTC	CASSEAEGLAGGYEQYF
TRBV14	TRBJ2-5	NA	NA	TGTGCCAGCAGCCAAGAGTCAGCCTTGGAAGAGACCCAGTACTTC	CASSQESALEETQYF
TRBV27	TRBJ1-4	NA	NA	TGTGCCAGCAGCCCCGGGCCCCGGGTAGAAGGTGAAAAACTGTTTTTT	CASSPGPRVEGEKLFF
TRBV6-5	TRBJ2-1	NA	NA	TGTGCCAGCACCGACCAGGGGTTATTCATGAATGAGCAGTTCTTC	CASTDQGLFMNEQFF
TRBV14	TRBJ2-7	NA	TRBD2	TGTGCCAGCAGCCCCCAGGATGGTAGCGGGACCCCTGACGGGGACGAGCAGTACTTC	CASSPQDGSGTPDGDEQYF
TRBV2	TRBJ2-3	NA	NA	TGTGCCAGCAGTGGAGCAGATACGCAGTATTTT	CASSGADTQYF